This TCR beta chain emerged from a study of cytomegalovirus exposure and HLA in healthy donors. Study at large: HLA-typed donors were the source of around 80 million unique TCRs, which an early data release held. Study findings and constraints: Cytomegalovirus status, reportedly, was diagnosed with high specificity and sensitivity by the classifier. Researchers catalogued approximately 170 TCR beta chains as cytomegalovirus-associated. Among CMV-associated TCR beta chains, most appeared HLA-restricted in a later analysis.

Regarding this clone: Its antigen is unidentified.

The V gene end was trimmed by 6 bases and the J gene end by 5 bases; junction bases not matched to a gene: 6. CDR1 is SQVTM, CDR2 ANQGSEA, per germline. The CDR3 covers 12 residues. The PCR contained 60 Vbeta and 13 Jbeta primers. Using immunoSEQ multiplex PCR, the repertoire was profiled, and TCRdb retains in-frame clones only, with some absent. The data hold around 220,000 clones, with 60% to 85% observed a single time. The sequenced material came from PBMCs. The chain combines TRBV29-1 with TRBJ2-5; the match to TRBD2 covers 7 bases. The clonotype comes from a middle-aged man in good health and CMV-seronegative. Here the CDR3 reads CSVRLARETQYF. The CDR3 nucleotides are TGCAGCGTGCGACTAGCCCGGGAGACCCAGTACTTC. Filled out from reference TRBV29-1 and TRBJ2-5, the complete variable domain reads SAVISQKPSRDICQRGTSLTIQCQVDSQVTMMFWYRQQPGQSLTLIATANQGSEATYESGFVIDKFPISRPNLTFSTLTVSNMSPEDSSIYLCSVRLARETQYFGPGTRLLVL.